One T cell receptor (beta chain) is described in this entry. The antigen remains undetermined. Profiled with immunoSEQ multiplex PCR; TCRdb holds only in-frame clones, not every one. The sample contains roughly 97,000 clones, around 89% of which appear only once. The CDR3 runs 14 residues. V lost 2 bases, J lost 7 bases, and 6 bases stayed unmatched. Looked up from germline, CDR1 is MNHEY and CDR2 is SVGAGI. This entry belongs to a study of T cell responses to AZD1222 COVID-19 vaccine. Findings of the study overall: Baseline antibody screening turned up just a handful of seropositive AZD1222 recipients.

The sequencing here drew on peripheral blood, taken on day 0 of AZD1222 vaccination. This rearrangement joins TRBV6-5 to TRBJ1-1; 8 bases map to TRBD1. This clonotype originated in an adult in good health. DNA of the CDR3: TGTGCCAGCAGTTACCTACAGGGGGAGAGTGAAGCTTTCTTT. Translating gives CASSYLQGESEAFF.